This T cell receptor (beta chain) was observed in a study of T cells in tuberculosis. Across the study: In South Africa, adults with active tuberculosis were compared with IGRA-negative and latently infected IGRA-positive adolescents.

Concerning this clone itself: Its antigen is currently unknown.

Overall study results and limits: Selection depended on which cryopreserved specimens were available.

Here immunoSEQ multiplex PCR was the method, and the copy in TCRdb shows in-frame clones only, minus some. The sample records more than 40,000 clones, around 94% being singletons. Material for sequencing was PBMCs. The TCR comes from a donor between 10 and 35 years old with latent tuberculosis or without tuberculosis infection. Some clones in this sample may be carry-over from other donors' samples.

The CDR3 DNA sequence: TGCGCCAGCAGCGCCGGACAGGGGGAGACCCAGTACTTC. Amino acids: CASSAGQGETQYF. The chain employs TRBV5-1 and TRBJ2-5; 9 positions match TRBD1. Germline loops: CDR1 SGHRS, CDR2 YFSETQ. The CDR3 sequence is 13 residues long. V lost 4 bases, J lost 5 bases, and 3 bases stayed unmatched.